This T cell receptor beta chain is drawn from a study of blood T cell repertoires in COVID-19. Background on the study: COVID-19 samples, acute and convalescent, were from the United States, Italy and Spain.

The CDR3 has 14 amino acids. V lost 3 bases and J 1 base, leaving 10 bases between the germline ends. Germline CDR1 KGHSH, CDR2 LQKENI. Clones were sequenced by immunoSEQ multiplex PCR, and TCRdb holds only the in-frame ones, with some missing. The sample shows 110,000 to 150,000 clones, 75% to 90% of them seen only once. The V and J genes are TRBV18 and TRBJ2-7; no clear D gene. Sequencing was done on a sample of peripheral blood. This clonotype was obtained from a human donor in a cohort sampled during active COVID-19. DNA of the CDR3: TGTGCCAGCTCACCCCGCGACAAGTCCTACGAGCAGTACGTC. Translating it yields CASSPRDKSYEQYV.